The clone carrying this TCR beta chain was detected ten times or more. No antigen is known for it. This specimen comes from a study of blood T cells in healthy people across ages. Notes on the study in general: Naive and antigen-experienced cells were not separated, limiting conclusive comparison. Naive T cell percentage and TCR beta diversity correlated strongly.

Trimming removed 1 base from V and 4 bases from J, with 4 bases in between. The CDR3 length is 12 residues. Combining a sample-barcoded 5' primer with a J-beta primer mix, a second PCR ran for about 7 to 12 cycles. TCRdb recomputed calls from the 5' RACE reads with MiXCR, one row per CDR3 protein. The sample records approximately 1,000,000 distinct CDR3 sequences, 35% to 40% being singletons. The J gene is TRBJ1-2, the V gene TRBV12-3 or TRBV12-4; D not certain. Sample: blood. The source of this sequence is a man aged 18 to 30 in good health. In nucleotides, the CDR3 is TGTGCCAGCAGTTTAGGGCCCTATGGCTACACCTTC. Amino acid sequence: CASSLGPYGYTF.